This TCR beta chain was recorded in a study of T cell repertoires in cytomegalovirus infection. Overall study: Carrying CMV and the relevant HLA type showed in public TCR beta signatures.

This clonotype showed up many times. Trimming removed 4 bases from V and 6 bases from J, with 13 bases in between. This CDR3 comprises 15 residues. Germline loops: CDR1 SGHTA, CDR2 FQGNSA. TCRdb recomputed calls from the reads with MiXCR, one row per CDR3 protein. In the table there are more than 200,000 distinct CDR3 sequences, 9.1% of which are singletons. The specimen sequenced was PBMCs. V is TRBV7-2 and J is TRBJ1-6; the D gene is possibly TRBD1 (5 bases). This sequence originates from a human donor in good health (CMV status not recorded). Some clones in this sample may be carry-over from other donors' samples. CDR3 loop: CASSSSGTLNSPLHF. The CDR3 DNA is TGTGCCAGCAGCTCCTCTGGGACGCTTAATTCACCCCTCCACTTT.